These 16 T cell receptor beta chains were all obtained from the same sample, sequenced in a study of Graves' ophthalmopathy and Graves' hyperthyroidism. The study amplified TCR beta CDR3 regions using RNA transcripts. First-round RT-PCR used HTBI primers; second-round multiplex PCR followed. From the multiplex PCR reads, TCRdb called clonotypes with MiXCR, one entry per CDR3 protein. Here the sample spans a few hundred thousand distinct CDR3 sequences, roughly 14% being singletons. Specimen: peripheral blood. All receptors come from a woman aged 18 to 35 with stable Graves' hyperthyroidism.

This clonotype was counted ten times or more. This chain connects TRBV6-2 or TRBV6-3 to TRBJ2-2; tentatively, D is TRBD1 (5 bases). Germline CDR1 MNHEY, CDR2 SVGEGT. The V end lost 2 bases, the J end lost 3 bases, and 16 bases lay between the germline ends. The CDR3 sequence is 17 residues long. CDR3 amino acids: CASSYPRQSWDTGELFF. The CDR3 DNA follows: TGTGCCAGCAGTTACCCCCGACAGTCCTGGGACACCGGGGAGCTGTTTTTT.

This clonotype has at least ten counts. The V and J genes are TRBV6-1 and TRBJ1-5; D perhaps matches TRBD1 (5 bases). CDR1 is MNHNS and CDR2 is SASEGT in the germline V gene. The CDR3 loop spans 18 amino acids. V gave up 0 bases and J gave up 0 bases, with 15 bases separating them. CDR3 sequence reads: CASSEALGQLYSNQPQHF. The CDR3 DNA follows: TGTGCCAGCAGTGAAGCATTAGGACAACTTTATAGCAATCAGCCCCAGCATTTT.

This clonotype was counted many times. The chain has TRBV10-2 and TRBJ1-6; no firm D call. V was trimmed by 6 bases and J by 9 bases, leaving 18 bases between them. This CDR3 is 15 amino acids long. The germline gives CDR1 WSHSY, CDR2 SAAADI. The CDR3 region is CASRRAGSLSSPLHF. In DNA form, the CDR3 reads TGCGCCAGCAGACGGGCTGGGTCCCTCAGTTCACCCCTCCACTTT.

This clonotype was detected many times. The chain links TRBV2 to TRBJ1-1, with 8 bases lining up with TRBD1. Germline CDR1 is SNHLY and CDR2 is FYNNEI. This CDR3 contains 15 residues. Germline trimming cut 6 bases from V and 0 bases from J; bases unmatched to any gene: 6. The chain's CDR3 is CASRHRGVMNTEAFF. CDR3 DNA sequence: TGTGCCAGCAGACACAGGGGGGTAATGAACACTGAAGCTTTCTTT.

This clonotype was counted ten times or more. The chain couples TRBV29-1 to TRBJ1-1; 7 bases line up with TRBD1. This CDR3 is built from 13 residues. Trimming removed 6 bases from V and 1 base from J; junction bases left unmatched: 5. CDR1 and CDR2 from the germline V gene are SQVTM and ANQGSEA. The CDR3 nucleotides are TGCAGCGTCCAGGACAGGAAGAACACTGAAGCTTTCTTT. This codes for CSVQDRKNTEAFF. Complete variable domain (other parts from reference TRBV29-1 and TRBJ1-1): SAVISQKPSRDICQRGTSLTIQCQVDSQVTMMFWYRQQPGQSLTLIATANQGSEATYESGFVIDKFPISRPNLTFSTLTVSNMSPEDSSIYLCSVQDRKNTEAFFGQGTRLTVV.

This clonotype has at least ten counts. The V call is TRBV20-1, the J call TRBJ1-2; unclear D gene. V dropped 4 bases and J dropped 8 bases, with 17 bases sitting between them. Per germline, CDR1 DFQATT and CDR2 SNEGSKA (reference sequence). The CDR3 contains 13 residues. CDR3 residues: CSAIGGPLRGYTF. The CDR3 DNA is TGCAGTGCTATCGGAGGGCCCCTAAGGGGCTACACCTTC.

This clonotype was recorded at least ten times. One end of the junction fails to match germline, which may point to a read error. The DNA for the CDR3 is TGCGCGACGGCAAGGAACACTGAAGCTTTCTTT. As protein: CATARNTEAFF. The V gene is TRBV6-2 or TRBV6-3, the J gene TRBJ1-1; D unclear. The germline CDR1 and CDR2 sequences are MNHEY and SVGEGT. The CDR3 has 11 amino acids.

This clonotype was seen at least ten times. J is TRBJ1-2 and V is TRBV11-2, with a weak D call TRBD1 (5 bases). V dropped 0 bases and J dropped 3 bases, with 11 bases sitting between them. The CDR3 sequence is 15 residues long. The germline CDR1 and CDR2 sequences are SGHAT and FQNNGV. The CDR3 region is CASSLEATGYYGYTF. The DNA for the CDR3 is TGTGCCAGCAGCTTAGAGGCCACAGGTTACTATGGCTACACCTTC.

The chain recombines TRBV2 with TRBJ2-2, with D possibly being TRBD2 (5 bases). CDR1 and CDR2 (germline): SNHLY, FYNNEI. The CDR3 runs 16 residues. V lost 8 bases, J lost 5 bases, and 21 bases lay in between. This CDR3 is CASRTEGGPLTGELFF. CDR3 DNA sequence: TGTGCCAGCCGTACCGAAGGAGGCCCGTTAACCGGGGAGCTGTTTTTT.

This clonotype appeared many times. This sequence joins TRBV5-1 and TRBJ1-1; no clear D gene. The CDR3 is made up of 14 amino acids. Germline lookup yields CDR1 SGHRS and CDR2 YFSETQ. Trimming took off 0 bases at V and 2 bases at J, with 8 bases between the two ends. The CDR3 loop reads CASSLASPNTEAFF. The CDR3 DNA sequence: TGCGCCAGCAGCTTGGCCTCGCCCAACACTGAAGCTTTCTTT. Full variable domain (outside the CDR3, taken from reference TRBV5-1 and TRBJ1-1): KAGVTQTPRYLIKTRGQQVTLSCSPISGHRSVSWYQQTPGQGLQFLFEYFSETQRNKGNFPGRFSGRQFSNSRSEMNVSTLELGDSALYLCASSLASPNTEAFFGQGTRLTVV.

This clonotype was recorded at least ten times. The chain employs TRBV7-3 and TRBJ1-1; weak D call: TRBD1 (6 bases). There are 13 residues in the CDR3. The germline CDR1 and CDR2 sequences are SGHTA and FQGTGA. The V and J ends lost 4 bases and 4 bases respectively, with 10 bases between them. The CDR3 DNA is TGTGCCAGCAGCTCTTCAGGGGTCACTGAAGCTTTCTTT. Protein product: CASSSSGVTEAFF. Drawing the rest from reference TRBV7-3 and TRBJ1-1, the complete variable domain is GAGVSQTPSNKVTEKGKYVELRCDPISGHTALYWYRQSLGQGPEFLIYFQGTGAADDSGLPNDRFFAVRPEGSVSTLKIQRTERGDSAVYLCASSSSGVTEAFFGQGTRLTVV.

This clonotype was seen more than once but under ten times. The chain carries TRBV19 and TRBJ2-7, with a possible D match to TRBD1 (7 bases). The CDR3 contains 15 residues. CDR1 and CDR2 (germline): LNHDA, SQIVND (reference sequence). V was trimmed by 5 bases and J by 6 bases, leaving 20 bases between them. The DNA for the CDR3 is TGTGCCAGTAGTCCCCGCAGGGGGGCCCCATCCGAGCAGTACTTC. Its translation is CASSPRRGAPSEQYF. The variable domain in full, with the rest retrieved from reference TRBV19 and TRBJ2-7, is DGGITQSPKYLFRKEGQNVTLSCEQNLNHDAMYWYRQDPGQGLRLIYYSQIVNDFQKGDIAEGYSVSREKKESFPLTVTSAQKNPTAFYLCASSPRRGAPSEQYFGPGTRLTVT.

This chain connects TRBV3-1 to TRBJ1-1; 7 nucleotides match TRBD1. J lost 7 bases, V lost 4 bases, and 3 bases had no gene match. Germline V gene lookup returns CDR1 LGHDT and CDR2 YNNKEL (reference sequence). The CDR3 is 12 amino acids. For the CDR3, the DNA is TGTGCCAGCAGCCCCCGACAGGGTGAAGCTTTCTTT. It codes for CASSPRQGEAFF.

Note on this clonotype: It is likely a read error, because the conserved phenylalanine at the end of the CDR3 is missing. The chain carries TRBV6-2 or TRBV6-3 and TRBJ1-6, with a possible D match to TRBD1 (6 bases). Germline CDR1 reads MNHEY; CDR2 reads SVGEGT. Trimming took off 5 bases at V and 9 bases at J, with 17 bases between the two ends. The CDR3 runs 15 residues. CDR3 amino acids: CASSHAQGASSPLHY. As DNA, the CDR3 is TGTGCCAGCAGTCACGCACAGGGTGCTTCTTCACCCCTCCACTAC.

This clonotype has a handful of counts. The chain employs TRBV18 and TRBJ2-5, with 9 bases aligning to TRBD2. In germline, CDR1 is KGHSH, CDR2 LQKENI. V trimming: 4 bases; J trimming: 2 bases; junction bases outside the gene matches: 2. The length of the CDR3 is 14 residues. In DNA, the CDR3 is TGTGCCAGCTCACAGACTAGCGGTCAAGAGACCCAGTACTTC. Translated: CASSQTSGQETQYF.

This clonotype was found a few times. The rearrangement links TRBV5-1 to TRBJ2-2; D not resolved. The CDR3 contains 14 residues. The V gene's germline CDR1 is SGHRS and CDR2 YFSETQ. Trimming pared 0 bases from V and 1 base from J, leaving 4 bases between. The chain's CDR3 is CASSLVGNTGELFF. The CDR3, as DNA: TGCGCCAGCAGCTTGGTGGGGAACACCGGGGAGCTGTTTTTT.